One sample yielded the 11 T cell receptor beta chains listed below, sequenced in a study of control samples from healthy donors and cancer patients. Generated by immunoSEQ multiplex PCR, the TCRdb table keeps only in-frame clones and is missing some. There are some 76,000 clones in the sample; about nine tenths occur only once, and around 20% lies in the top ten. The sample taken for sequencing was PBMCs. The receptors were sampled from a man aged 55 to 70 with lung cancer.

DNA for the CDR3: TGTGCCAGCAGTTACAGGGACGATCAGCCCCAGCATTTT. Amino acids: CASSYRDDQPQHF. The chain employs TRBV25-1 and TRBJ1-5, with a weak D call TRBD1 (6 bases). V was clipped by 5 bases and J by 5 bases, with 10 bases between them. The germline V gene has CDR1 MGHDK and CDR2 SYGVNS. This CDR3 has 13 residues.

The J gene is TRBJ1-3, the V gene TRBV7-2; TRBD1 is a possible D gene (5 bases). CDR3 size: 16 residues. CDR1 and CDR2 from the germline V gene are SGHTA and FQGNSA. Trimming shortened V by 4 bases and J by 2 bases, and 15 bases separated the two germline ends. CDR3 protein: CASSSGPPGTGNTIYF. The CDR3, as DNA: TGTGCCAGCAGCTCCGGCCCCCCAGGGACTGGAAACACCATATATTTT.

The rearrangement links TRBV5-1 to TRBJ1-6; D might be TRBD1 (6 bases). This CDR3 is 15 amino acids long. Germline-derived CDR1 and CDR2 are SGHRS and YFSETQ. The ends were cut back, 1 base at V and 7 bases at J, with 12 bases in the middle. DNA for the CDR3: TGCGCCAGCAGCTTGAGCCGACAGGAAAATTCACCCCTCCACTTT. Protein product: CASSLSRQENSPLHF.

This clone was observed a few times. The chain recombines TRBV30 with TRBJ2-7; D may correspond to TRBD1 or TRBD2 (6 bases each). V shed 0 bases and J shed 7 bases, with 10 bases lying between them. Germline V CDR1 and CDR2: GTSNPN, SVGIG (reference sequence). CDR3 size: 12 residues. This CDR3 reads CAWSVQGGEQYV. CDR3 sequence (DNA): TGTGCCTGGAGTGTACAGGGAGGAGAGCAGTACGTC.

This sequence joins TRBV7-3 and TRBJ2-5; TRBD2 agrees at 8 bases. Germline V gene data show CDR1 as SGHTA and CDR2 as FQGTGA. The CDR3 spans 15 residues. J gave up 5 bases and V 1 base, and 6 bases lay outside the gene matches. The CDR3 sequence: CASSLRGTSWETQYF. CDR3 sequence (DNA): TGTGCCAGCAGCTTAAGAGGGACTAGTTGGGAGACCCAGTACTTC.

The chain couples TRBV11-3 to TRBJ2-2; weak D call: TRBD1 (5 bases). V lost 7 bases to trimming and J lost 5 bases, with 8 bases between them. Germline V CDR1 and CDR2: SGHNT, YENEEA. The CDR3 is 12 residues long. CDR3 DNA: TGTGCCAGCAAAAGGGGAACCGGGGAGCTGTTTTTT. Its translation is CASKRGTGELFF.

V and J are TRBV7-2 and TRBJ1-2; D not certain. Germline lookup yields CDR1 SGHTA and CDR2 FQGNSA. Trimming cost V 6 bases and J 2 bases, with 10 bases left between them. This CDR3 is built from 13 residues. The CDR3 nucleotides read TGTGCCAGCAGGTCTGACAACAACTATGGCTACACCTTC. Protein sequence: CASRSDNNYGYTF. Full variable domain (remainder filled in from reference TRBV7-2 and TRBJ1-2): GAGVSQSPSNKVTEKGKDVELRCDPISGHTALYWYRQSLGQGLEFLIYFQGNSAPDKSGLPSDRFSAERTGGSVSTLTIQRTQQEDSAVYLCASRSDNNYGYTFGSGTRLTVV.

V and J are TRBV4-2 and TRBJ2-1; TRBD2 aligns across 12 bases. Trimming took 2 bases from V and 6 from J; bases not matched to a gene: 5. Germline CDR1 is LGHNA and CDR2 is YNFKEQ. The CDR3 runs to 16 residues. In DNA form, the CDR3 reads TGTGCCAGCAGCCAATCTCTAGCGGGGGGGCTCAATGAGCAGTTCTTC. Amino acids: CASSQSLAGGLNEQFF.

The rearrangement uses TRBV10-2 and TRBJ1-1; TRBD1 matches at 7 bases. Germline V gene lookup returns CDR1 WSHSY and CDR2 SAAADI. The trim removed 2 bases at V and 0 bases at J, leaving 9 bases unmatched. CDR3 size: 17 residues. The CDR3 loop is CASSEVPGQTMNTEAFF. The DNA of the CDR3 is TGCGCCAGCAGTGAGGTCCCGGGACAGACCATGAACACTGAAGCTTTCTTT.

CDR3 residues: CASSLVGSTGNTIYF. CDR3 DNA: TGCGCCAGCAGCTTGGTGGGGTCTACCGGAAACACCATATATTTT. The chain carries TRBV5-1 and TRBJ1-3; D gene ambiguous. The CDR3 is 15 amino acids. The germline gives CDR1 SGHRS, CDR2 YFSETQ. Trimming removed 0 bases at V and 4 bases at J, with 11 bases between.

This sequence joins TRBV5-4 and TRBJ1-4, with D perhaps TRBD1 (5 bases). V was trimmed by 0 bases and J by 7 bases, leaving 22 bases between them. This CDR3 spans 18 amino acids. Germline assignment: CDR1 SGHNT and CDR2 YYREEE (reference sequence). The CDR3 loop reads CASSLAGGRVYKGEKLFF. The CDR3 nucleotides are TGTGCCAGCAGCTTGGCCGGGGGAAGGGTCTACAAAGGTGAAAAACTGTTTTTT.